Listed here are 2 T cell receptor beta chains from one sample, sequenced in a study of blood T cell repertoires in COVID-19 (dated by TCRdb to 2020 to 2021). Library preparation employed the immunoSEQ multiplex PCR assay. TCRdb took over this immuneACCESS table, retaining in-frame rearrangements with V and J assigned. Such tables are incomplete; in checked studies, under half of the missing clones stem from an unresolved V gene, and the remainder is unexplained. The sample table shows about 39,000 clones, and more than 80% are seen once. The ten top clones hold roughly 4.5% of the sample. The sequencing sample was made of peripheral blood. Receptors were obtained from a man between 60 and 75 years old with acute or convalescent COVID-19.

The chain combines TRBV2 with TRBJ1-1; a possible D gene is TRBD1 (5 bases). V dropped 8 bases and J dropped 4 bases, with 14 bases sitting between them. Per the germline V gene, CDR1 is SNHLY and CDR2 is FYNNEI. This CDR3 has 13 amino acids. CDR3 DNA: TGTGCCAGCCGCAGGGACTATTCCACTGAAGCTTTCTTT. This codes for CASRRDYSTEAFF.

The gene calls are TRBV3-1 (or the pseudogene TRBV3-2) and TRBJ1-3; D gene ambiguous. The CDR3 runs 14 residues. V was trimmed by 1 base and J by 4 bases, leaving 8 bases between them. In germline, CDR1 is LGHDT, CDR2 YNNKEL (reference sequence). The CDR3, as DNA: TGTGCCAGCAGCCAAGGAGGGTTAGGAAACACCATATATTTT. Its protein is CASSQGGLGNTIYF.